The clone carrying this TCR beta chain was observed a few times. Its antigen remains unknown. This sample stems from a study of T cell repertoires in cytomegalovirus infection. The CDR3 runs 13 residues. CDR1 and CDR2 (germline): WNHNN, SYGVQD (reference sequence). With 4 bases removed from V and 5 bases from J, the gap between germline ends came to 11 bases. Each CDR3 protein gets one entry after TCRdb re-called the reads with MiXCR. The sample holds about 360,000 distinct CDR3 sequences, about 34% seen once. The TCR sequence derives from a human donor in good health (CMV status not recorded). Some clones in this sample may be carry-over from other donors' samples. The chain joins TRBV10-1 to TRBJ2-5, with D perhaps matching TRBD1 (6 bases). Sequencing was performed on cultured PBMCs, taken from culture after CMV antigen stimulation. The CDR3 DNA reads as TGCGCCAGCAGTGGTGGACAGAGGGAGACCCAGTACTTC. Protein product: CASSGGQRETQYF.